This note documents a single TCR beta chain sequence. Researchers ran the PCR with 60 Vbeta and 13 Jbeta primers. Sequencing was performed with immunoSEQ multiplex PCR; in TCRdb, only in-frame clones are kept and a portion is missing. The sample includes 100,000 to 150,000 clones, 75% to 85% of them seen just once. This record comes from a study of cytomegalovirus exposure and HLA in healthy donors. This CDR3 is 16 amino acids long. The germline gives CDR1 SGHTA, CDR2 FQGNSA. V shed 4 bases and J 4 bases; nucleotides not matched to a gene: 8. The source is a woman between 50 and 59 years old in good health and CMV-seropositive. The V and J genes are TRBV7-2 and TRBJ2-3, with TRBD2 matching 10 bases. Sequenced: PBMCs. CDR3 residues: CASSYPGTSVADTQYF. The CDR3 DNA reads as TGTGCCAGCAGCTATCCCGGGACTAGCGTCGCAGATACGCAGTATTTT.